A single sample is the source of the 18 T cell receptor beta chains below, sequenced in a study of metastatic and nonmetastatic thyroid tumors. Treatment of any kind had been given to no patient before thyroid surgery. TCRdb re-analyzed the PCR reads using MiXCR. The data contain about 16,000 clones, 25% to 30% of them singletons. Specimen: tumor tissue. All receptors derive from a male donor with papillary thyroid cancer or a benign thyroid nodule (not recorded which). Some clones in this sample may be carry-over from other donors' samples.

This clone was observed a handful of times. The chain uses TRBV7-9 and TRBJ2-7; no definite D call. V lost 7 bases and J 5 bases, leaving 12 bases between the germline ends. This CDR3 has 12 residues. Germline CDR1 reads SEHNR; CDR2 reads FQNEAQ (reference sequence). The CDR3 spells CASTSWEDEQYF. The CDR3 DNA follows: TGTGCCAGCACCAGTTGGGAAGACGAGCAGTACTTC. Looking up the rest from reference TRBV7-9 and TRBJ2-7 gives the full variable domain: DTGVSQNPRHKITKRGQNVTFRCDPISEHNRLYWYRQTLGQGPEFLTYFQNEAQLEKSRLLSDRFSAERPKGSFSTLEIQRTEQGDSAMYLCASTSWEDEQYFGPGTRLTVT.

This clone was detected ten times or more. The V gene is TRBV11-1, the J gene TRBJ2-7; 10 bases match TRBD2. V was clipped by 6 bases and J by 2 bases; unmatched bases: 13. There are 17 residues in the CDR3. Germline lookup yields CDR1 SGHAT and CDR2 FQDESV (reference sequence). CDR3 in DNA: TGTGCCAGCAGTCTAACGCGGCTAGCGGGAGCCACCTACGAGCAGTACTTC. It specifies CASSLTRLAGATYEQYF.

This chain links TRBV5-6 with TRBJ1-2, with D tentatively TRBD1 (6 bases). Germline CDR1 and CDR2: SGHDT and YYEEEE. V was shortened by 0 bases and J by 4 bases, with 16 bases between the two germline ends. The CDR3 runs to 16 residues. The CDR3 loop is CASSLAPGGDFYGYTF. The CDR3 nucleotides read TGTGCCAGCAGCTTGGCTCCCGGGGGCGATTTCTATGGCTACACCTTC.

This clone has just a few counts. Given the absence of the conserved phenylalanine or tryptophan at the CDR3 end, a read error is likely. The gene calls are TRBV6-1 and TRBJ1-2; possible D gene TRBD1, 5 bases. The CDR3 has 15 amino acids. Deletions cut 6 bases from V and 8 bases from J, with 22 bases between. Per germline, CDR1 MNHNS and CDR2 SASEGT. The CDR3 loop reads CASSERIGDERGYTS. CDR3 in DNA: TGTGCCAGCAGCGAGCGGATCGGGGACGAGAGGGGCTACACCTCC.

This clone was observed once. The chain links TRBV7-2 to TRBJ2-7; 7 bases are shared with TRBD2. CDR1 and CDR2 (germline): SGHTA, FQGNSA. V trimming: 4 bases; J trimming: 4 bases; junction bases outside the gene matches: 7. The CDR3 extends over 14 amino acids. CDR3 sequence (DNA): TGTGCCAGCAGCTCGCTAGCGGCATCGTACGAGCAGTACTTC. It encodes CASSSLAASYEQYF.

This clone was seen ten or more times. The chain recombines TRBV30 with TRBJ1-1; D not resolved. CDR1 is GTSNPN and CDR2 is SVGIG in the germline V gene (reference sequence). The CDR3 runs to 12 residues. Trimming took 2 bases from V and 9 from J, leaving 13 bases between them. The CDR3 bases are TGTGCCTGGAGTCCCGGGCACAATCAAGCTTTCTTT. Its translation: CAWSPGHNQAFF.

This clone ranks as medium-sized (0.01 to 0.1%). The V gene is TRBV7-8, the J gene TRBJ1-5; TRBD1 aligns across 8 bases. Germline-derived CDR1 and CDR2 are SGHVS and FQNEAQ. Losses at the gene ends were 5 bases for V and 0 bases for J; bases not matched to a gene: 9. The CDR3 spans 17 residues. CDR3 DNA sequence: TGTGCCAGCAGCGCCGGGACAGGAAGTAATAGCAATCAGCCCCAGCATTTT. This gives the protein CASSAGTGSNSNQPQHF.

The V call is TRBV19, the J call TRBJ2-3; either TRBD1 or TRBD2 may supply D (6 bases each). The germline V gene encodes CDR1 LNHDA and CDR2 SQIVND (reference sequence). This CDR3 contains 16 residues. The V end lost 4 bases, the J end lost 0 bases, and 14 bases lay between the germline ends. CDR3 nucleotides: TGTGCCAGTAGTAAAGCCCAGGGGACTAGCACAGATACGCAGTATTTT. This encodes CASSKAQGTSTDTQYF.

The rearrangement uses TRBV4-1 and TRBJ2-7; tentatively, D is TRBD2 (5 bases). Germline CDR1 MGHRA, CDR2 YSYEKL. This CDR3 is built from 16 residues. Between the trimmed V and J ends, which lost 6 bases and 6 bases, there was a span of 24 bases. This chain's CDR3 is CASSPSPTTNSREQYF. CDR3 DNA sequence: TGCGCCAGCAGTCCTAGCCCAACGACGAACTCGCGCGAGCAGTACTTC.

This chain joins TRBV25-1 and TRBJ2-6, with D unresolved. The germline CDR1 and CDR2 sequences are MGHDK and SYGVNS. Trimming took off 5 bases at V and 4 bases at J, with 15 bases between the two ends. This CDR3 is 16 amino acids long. CDR3 nucleotide sequence: TGTGCCAGCAGTCCCCCGGGCTCCTCCGGGGCCAACGTCCTGACTTTC. Its protein is CASSPPGSSGANVLTF.

This clone was picked up a small number of times. This sequence joins TRBV6-2 or TRBV6-3 and TRBJ1-3; D perhaps matches TRBD1 (5 bases). The CDR3 is 13 residues long. CDR1 and CDR2 from the germline V gene are MNHEY and SVGEGT. V was trimmed by 6 bases and J by 7 bases, leaving 13 bases between them. DNA of the CDR3: TGTGCCAGCAGCGGGACTGCCCGGAACACCATATATTTT. Encoded protein: CASSGTARNTIYF.

The chain has TRBV28 and TRBJ2-7; 7 bases are shared with TRBD1. J gave up 6 bases and V 3 bases, and 2 bases lay outside the gene matches. Germline V gene sequence: CDR1 MDHEN, CDR2 SYDVKM. The CDR3 contains 12 residues. CDR3 DNA sequence: TGTGCCAGCAGTTTTCCAGGGGGCGAGCAGTACTTC. Protein: CASSFPGGEQYF.

The sample holds many counts of this clone. This chain links TRBV6-5 with TRBJ2-1; a weak D match, TRBD1 (5 bases). Per germline, CDR1 MNHEY and CDR2 SVGAGI. The CDR3 sequence is 15 residues long. The germline V and J ends were trimmed by 2 bases and 5 bases, with 13 bases remaining between them. The chain's CDR3 is CASSYGQGRNNEQFF. The CDR3 DNA follows: TGTGCCAGCAGTTACGGTCAGGGCCGTAACAATGAGCAGTTCTTC.

This clone has only one observation. This sequence joins TRBV20-1 and TRBJ2-5, with TRBD2 matching over 11 bases. The CDR3 sequence is 18 residues long. The trim removed 3 bases at V and 4 bases at J, leaving 16 bases unmatched. Germline assignment: CDR1 DFQATT and CDR2 SNEGSKA (reference sequence). CDR3 sequence (DNA): TGCAGTGCTAGTCAACTAGCGGGAGCCAGAACTGGGGTAGAGACCCAGTACTTC. Translated, it gives CSASQLAGARTGVETQYF.

This clone has only a few counts. V is TRBV15 and J is TRBJ1-4, with D possibly being TRBD1 (6 bases). Germline V lookup: CDR1 LNHNV, CDR2 YYDKDF (reference sequence). The CDR3 spans 13 residues. The V end lost 4 bases, the J end lost 7 bases, and 10 bases lay between the germline ends. CDR3 sequence: CATSIGGREKLFF. In DNA form, the CDR3 reads TGTGCCACCAGCATAGGGGGGCGTGAAAAACTGTTTTTT.

This clone was recorded at least ten times. The chain is built from TRBV11-3 and TRBJ1-1, with D unclear. Germline CDR1 and CDR2: SGHNT and YENEEA. The V end lost 5 bases, the J end lost 0 bases, and 16 bases lay between the germline ends. The CDR3 consists of 16 residues. The CDR3, as DNA: TGTGCCAGCAGCCCGGCCCTTCTCCCTGTGAACACTGAAGCTTTCTTT. Translating it yields CASSPALLPVNTEAFF.

There are many counts of this clone. This sequence joins TRBV25-1 and TRBJ2-1, with 9 bases that match TRBD2. Looked up from germline, CDR1 is MGHDK and CDR2 is SYGVNS. V lost 7 bases, J lost 3 bases, and 4 bases stayed unmatched. This CDR3 spans 14 amino acids. The CDR3, as DNA: TGTGCCAGCACGGCGGGAGGGAACTACAATGAGCAGTTCTTC. Residues: CASTAGGNYNEQFF.

This clone came up many times. The chain couples TRBV5-5 to TRBJ2-5, with 7 bases lining up with TRBD1. CDR1 SGHKS and CDR2 YYEKEE come from the germline V gene (reference sequence). CDR3 size: 14 residues. V was pared by 4 bases and J by 1 base, with 4 bases of the junction left unmatched. CDR3 nucleotides: TGTGCCAGCAGCACCGGGACAGCCCAAGAGACCCAGTACTTC. Protein product: CASSTGTAQETQYF.